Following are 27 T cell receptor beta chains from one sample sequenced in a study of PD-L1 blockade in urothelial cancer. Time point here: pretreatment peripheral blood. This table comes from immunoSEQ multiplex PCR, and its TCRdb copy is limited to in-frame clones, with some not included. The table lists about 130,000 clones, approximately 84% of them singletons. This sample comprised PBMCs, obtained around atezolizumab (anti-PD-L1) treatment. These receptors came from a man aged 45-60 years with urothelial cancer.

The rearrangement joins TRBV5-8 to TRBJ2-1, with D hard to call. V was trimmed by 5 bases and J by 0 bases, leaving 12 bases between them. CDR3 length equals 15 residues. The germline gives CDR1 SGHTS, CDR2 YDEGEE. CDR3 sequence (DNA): TGTGCCAGCAGATTTGATAGCAGCTCCTACAATGAGCAGTTCTTC. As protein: CASRFDSSSYNEQFF. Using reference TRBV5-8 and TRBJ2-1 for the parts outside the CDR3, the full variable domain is EAGVTQSPTHLIKTRGQQATLRCSPISGHTSVYWYQQALGLGLQFLLWYDEGEERNRGNFPPRFSGRQFPNYSSELNVNALELEDSALYLCASRFDSSSYNEQFFGPGTRLTVL.

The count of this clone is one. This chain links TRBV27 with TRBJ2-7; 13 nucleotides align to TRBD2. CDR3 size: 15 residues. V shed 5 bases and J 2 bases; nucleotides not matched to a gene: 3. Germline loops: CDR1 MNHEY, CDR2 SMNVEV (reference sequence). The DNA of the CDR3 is TGTGCCAGCAGTCCCGGGACTAGCGGGGCCTACGAGCAGTACTTC. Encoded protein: CASSPGTSGAYEQYF.

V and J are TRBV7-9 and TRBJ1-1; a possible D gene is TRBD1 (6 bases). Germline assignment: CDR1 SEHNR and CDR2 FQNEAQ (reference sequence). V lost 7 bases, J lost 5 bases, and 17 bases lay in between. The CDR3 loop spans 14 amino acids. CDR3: CASTHQGPETEAFF. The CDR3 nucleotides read TGTGCCAGCACCCATCAGGGGCCGGAGACTGAAGCTTTCTTT.

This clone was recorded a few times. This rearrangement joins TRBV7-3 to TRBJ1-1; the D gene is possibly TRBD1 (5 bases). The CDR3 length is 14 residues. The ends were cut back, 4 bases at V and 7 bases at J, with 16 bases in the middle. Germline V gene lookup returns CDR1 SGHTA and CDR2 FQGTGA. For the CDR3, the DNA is TGTGCCAGCAGCTCCTACGGGGGGTTGGGTGAAGCTTTCTTT. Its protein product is CASSSYGGLGEAFF.

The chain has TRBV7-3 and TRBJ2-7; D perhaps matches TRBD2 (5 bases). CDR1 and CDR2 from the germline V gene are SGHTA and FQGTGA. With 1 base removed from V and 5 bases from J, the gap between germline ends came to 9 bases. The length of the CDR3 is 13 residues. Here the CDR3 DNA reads TGTGCCAGCAGCTTAAATACGAGGGACGAGCAGTACTTC. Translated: CASSLNTRDEQYF.

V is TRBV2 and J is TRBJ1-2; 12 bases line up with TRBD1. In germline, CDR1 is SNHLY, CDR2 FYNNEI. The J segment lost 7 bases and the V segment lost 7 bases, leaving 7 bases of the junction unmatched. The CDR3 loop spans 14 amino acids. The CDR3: CASTTEGQGAGYTF. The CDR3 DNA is TGTGCCAGCACCACTGAGGGACAGGGGGCTGGCTACACCTTC.

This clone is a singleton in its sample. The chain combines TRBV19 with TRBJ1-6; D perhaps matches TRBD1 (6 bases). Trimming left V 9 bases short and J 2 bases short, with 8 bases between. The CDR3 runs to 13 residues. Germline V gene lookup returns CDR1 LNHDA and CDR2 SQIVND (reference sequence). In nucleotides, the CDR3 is TGTGCCAGCCGGACAGCCTATAATTCACCCCTCCACTTT. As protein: CASRTAYNSPLHF. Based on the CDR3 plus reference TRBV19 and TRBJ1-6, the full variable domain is DGGITQSPKYLFRKEGQNVTLSCEQNLNHDAMYWYRQDPGQGLRLIYYSQIVNDFQKGDIAEGYSVSREKKESFPLTVTSAQKNPTAFYLCASRTAYNSPLHFGNGTRLTVT.

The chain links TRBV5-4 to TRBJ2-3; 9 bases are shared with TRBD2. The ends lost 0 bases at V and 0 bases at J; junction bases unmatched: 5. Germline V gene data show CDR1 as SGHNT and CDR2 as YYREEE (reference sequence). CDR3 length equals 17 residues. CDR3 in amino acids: CASSLVLAGSSTDTQYF. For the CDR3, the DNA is TGTGCCAGCAGCTTGGTGCTAGCGGGATCTAGCACAGATACGCAGTATTTT. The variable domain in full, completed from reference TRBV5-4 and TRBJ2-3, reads ETGVTQSPTHLIKTRGQQVTLRCSSQSGHNTVSWYQQALGQGPQFIFQYYREEENGRGNFPPRFSGLQFPNYSSELNVNALELDDSALYLCASSLVLAGSSTDTQYFGPGTRLTVL.

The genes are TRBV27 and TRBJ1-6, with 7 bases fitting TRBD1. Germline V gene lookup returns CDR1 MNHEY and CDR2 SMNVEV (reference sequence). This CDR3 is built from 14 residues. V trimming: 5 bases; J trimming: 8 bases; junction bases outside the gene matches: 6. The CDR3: CASSLQGTYSPLHF. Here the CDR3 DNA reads TGTGCCAGCAGTCTACAGGGGACGTATTCACCCCTCCACTTT.

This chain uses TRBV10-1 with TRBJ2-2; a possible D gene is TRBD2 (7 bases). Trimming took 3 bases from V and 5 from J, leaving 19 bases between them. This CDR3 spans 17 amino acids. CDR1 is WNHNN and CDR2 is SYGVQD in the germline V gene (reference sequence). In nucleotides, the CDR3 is TGCGCCAGCAGTGAAAGCGCCGGGGGGCGAGGAACCGGGGAGCTGTTTTTT. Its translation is CASSESAGGRGTGELFF.

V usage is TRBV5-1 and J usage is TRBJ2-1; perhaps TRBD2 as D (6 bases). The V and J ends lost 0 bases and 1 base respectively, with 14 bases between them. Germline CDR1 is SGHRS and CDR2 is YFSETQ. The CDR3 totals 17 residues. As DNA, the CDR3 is TGCGCCAGCAGCTTGGCCCCAGGGACTTCATCCTACAATGAGCAGTTCTTC. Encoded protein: CASSLAPGTSSYNEQFF.

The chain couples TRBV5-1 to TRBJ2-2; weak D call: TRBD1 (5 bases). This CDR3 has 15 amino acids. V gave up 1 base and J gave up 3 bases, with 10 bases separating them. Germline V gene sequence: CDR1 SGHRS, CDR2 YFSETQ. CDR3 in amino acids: CASSLMGPDTGELFF. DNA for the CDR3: TGCGCCAGCAGCTTGATGGGGCCCGACACCGGGGAGCTGTTTTTT.

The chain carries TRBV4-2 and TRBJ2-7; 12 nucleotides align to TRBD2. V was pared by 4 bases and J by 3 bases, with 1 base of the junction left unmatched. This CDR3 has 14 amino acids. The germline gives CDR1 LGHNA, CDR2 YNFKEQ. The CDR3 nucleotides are TGTGCCAGCAGCCCACTAGCGGGAGGCTACGAGCAGTACTTC. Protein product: CASSPLAGGYEQYF.

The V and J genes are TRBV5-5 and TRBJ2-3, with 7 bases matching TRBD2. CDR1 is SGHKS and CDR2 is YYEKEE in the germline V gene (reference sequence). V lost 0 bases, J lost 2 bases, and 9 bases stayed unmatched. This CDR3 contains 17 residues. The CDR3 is CASSLAVGGPPTDTQYF. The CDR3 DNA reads TGTGCCAGCAGCTTGGCCGTGGGAGGGCCGCCCACAGATACGCAGTATTTT.

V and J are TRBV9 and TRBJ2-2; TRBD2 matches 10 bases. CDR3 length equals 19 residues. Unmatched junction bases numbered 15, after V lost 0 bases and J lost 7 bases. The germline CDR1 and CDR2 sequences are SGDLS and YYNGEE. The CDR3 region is CASSVGPPSGSTQGGELFF. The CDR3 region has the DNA TGTGCCAGCAGCGTAGGCCCGCCTAGCGGGAGTACGCAGGGCGGGGAGCTGTTTTTT.

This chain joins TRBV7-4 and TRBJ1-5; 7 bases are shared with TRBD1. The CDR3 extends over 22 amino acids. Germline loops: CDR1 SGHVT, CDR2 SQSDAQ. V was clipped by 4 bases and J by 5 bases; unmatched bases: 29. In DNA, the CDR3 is TGTGCCAGCAGCTCGAATCCCCTAACCCCCGGGACAGTATCTTATAAGGATCAGCCCCAGCATTTT. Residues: CASSSNPLTPGTVSYKDQPQHF.

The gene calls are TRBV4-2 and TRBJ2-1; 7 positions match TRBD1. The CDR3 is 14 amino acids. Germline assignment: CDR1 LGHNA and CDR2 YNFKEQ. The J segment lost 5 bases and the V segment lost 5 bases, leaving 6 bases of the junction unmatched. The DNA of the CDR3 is TGTGCCAGCAGCTTCCGGGACAGAAACAATGAGCAGTTCTTC. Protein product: CASSFRDRNNEQFF.

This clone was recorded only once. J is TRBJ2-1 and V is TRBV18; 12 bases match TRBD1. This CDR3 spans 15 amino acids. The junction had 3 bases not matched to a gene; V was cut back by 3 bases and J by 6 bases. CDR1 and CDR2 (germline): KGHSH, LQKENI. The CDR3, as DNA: TGTGCCAGCTCACCCGGGACAGGGGGCATCAATGAGCAGTTCTTC. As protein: CASSPGTGGINEQFF.

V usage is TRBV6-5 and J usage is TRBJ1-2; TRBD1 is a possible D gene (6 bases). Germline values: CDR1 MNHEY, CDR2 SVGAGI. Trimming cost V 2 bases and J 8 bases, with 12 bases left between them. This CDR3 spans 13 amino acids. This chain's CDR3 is CASSYDRFAGYTF. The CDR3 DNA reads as TGTGCCAGCAGTTACGACAGGTTCGCGGGCTACACCTTC.

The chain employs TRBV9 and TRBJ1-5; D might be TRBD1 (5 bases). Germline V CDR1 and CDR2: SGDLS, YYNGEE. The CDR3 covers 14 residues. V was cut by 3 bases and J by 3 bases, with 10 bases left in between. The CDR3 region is CASSAGQPNQPQHF. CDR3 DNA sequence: TGTGCCAGCAGCGCCGGACAACCCAATCAGCCCCAGCATTTT.

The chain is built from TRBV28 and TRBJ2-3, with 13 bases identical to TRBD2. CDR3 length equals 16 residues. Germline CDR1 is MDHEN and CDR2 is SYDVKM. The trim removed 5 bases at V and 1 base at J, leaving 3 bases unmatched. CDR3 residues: CASSPTSGRGTDTQYF. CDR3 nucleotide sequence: TGTGCCAGCAGTCCCACTAGCGGGAGGGGCACAGATACGCAGTATTTT.

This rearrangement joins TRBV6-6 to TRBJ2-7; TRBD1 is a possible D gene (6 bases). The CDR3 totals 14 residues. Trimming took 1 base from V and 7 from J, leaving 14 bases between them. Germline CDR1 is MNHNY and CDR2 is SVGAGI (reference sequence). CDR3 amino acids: CASSYWRLRGEQYF. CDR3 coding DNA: TGTGCCAGCAGTTACTGGCGCCTAAGGGGGGAGCAGTACTTC.

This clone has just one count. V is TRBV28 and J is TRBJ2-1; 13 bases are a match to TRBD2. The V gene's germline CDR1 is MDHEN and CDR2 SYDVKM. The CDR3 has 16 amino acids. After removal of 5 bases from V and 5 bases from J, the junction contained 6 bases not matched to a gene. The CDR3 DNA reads TGTGCCAGCAGTACGCGGACTAGCGGGAGACACAATGAGCAGTTCTTC. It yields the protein CASSTRTSGRHNEQFF.

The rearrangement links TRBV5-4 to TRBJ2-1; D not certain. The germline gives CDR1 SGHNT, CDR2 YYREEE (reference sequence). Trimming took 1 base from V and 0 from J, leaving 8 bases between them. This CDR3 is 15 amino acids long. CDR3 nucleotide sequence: TGTGCCAGCAGCTTGAAGTGGAGCTCCTACAATGAGCAGTTCTTC. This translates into CASSLKWSSYNEQFF.

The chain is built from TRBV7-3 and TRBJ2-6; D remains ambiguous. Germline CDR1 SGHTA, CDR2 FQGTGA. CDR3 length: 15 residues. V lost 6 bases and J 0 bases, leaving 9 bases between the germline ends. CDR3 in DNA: TGTGCCAGCAGTACTGGGCCCTCTGGGGCCAACGTCCTGACTTTC. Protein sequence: CASSTGPSGANVLTF.

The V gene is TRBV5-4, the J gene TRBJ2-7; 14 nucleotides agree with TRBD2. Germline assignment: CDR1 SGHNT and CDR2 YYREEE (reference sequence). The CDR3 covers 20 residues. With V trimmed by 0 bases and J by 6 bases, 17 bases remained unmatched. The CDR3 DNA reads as TGTGCCAGCAGCTTGGCAAACGAGCCGGGACTAGCGGGAGTTGGGCTCGAGCAGTACTTC. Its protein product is CASSLANEPGLAGVGLEQYF. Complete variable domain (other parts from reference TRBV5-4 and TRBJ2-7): ETGVTQSPTHLIKTRGQQVTLRCSSQSGHNTVSWYQQALGQGPQFIFQYYREEENGRGNFPPRFSGLQFPNYSSELNVNALELDDSALYLCASSLANEPGLAGVGLEQYFGPGTRLTVT.

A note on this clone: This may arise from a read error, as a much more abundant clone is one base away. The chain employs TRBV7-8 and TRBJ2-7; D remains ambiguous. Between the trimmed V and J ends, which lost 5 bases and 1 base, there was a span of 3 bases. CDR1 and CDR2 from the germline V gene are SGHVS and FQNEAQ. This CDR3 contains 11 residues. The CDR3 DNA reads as TGTGCCAGCAGCCCGTCCTACGAGCAGTACTTC. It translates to CASSPSYEQYF.